The 21 T cell receptor beta chains below come from one sample, sequenced in a study of neoadjuvant anti-PD-1 for oral cavity cancer. The assay was immunoSEQ multiplex PCR, and TCRdb's table has in-frame clones only and misses some. The sample carries roughly 14,000 clones, roughly 70% recorded once. Noted time point: after neoadjuvant nivolumab, at surgical resection. Sequenced material: PBMCs, taken after nivolumab (anti-PD-1) treatment. The source of these receptors is a person between 40 and 80 years old with oral cavity squamous cell carcinoma.

V usage is TRBV7-9 and J usage is TRBJ2-7; 7 bases map to TRBD2. CDR3 size: 14 residues. Germline V gene lookup returns CDR1 SEHNR and CDR2 FQNEAQ (reference sequence). V gave up 4 bases and J gave up 4 bases; unmatched junction bases: 7. CDR3 sequence (DNA): TGTGCCAGCAGCTCGACTAGCAGGAATTACGAGCAGTACTTC. Encoded protein: CASSSTSRNYEQYF.

This rearrangement joins TRBV10-3 to TRBJ1-1; no clear D. With 4 bases removed from V and 4 bases from J, the gap between germline ends came to 10 bases. The V gene's germline CDR1 is ENHRY and CDR2 SYGVKD. CDR3 length: 13 residues. The CDR3 sequence: CAISGRESTEAFF. The CDR3 DNA follows: TGTGCCATCAGTGGTAGGGAGAGCACTGAAGCTTTCTTT.

This clone was recorded a few times. The chain links TRBV11-2 to TRBJ1-2; no reliable D call. Germline assignment: CDR1 SGHAT and CDR2 FQNNGV. The V and J ends lost 3 bases and 5 bases respectively, with 7 bases between them. This CDR3 comprises 12 residues. The CDR3 reads CASSFSLYGYTF. Written as DNA, the CDR3 is TGTGCCAGCAGCTTCTCACTTTATGGCTACACCTTC.

This clone has just a few counts. CDR3 amino acids: CASSQEVGDGYTF. For the CDR3, the DNA is TGTGCCAGCAGCCAAGAGGTTGGTGATGGCTACACCTTC. The rearrangement uses TRBV14 and TRBJ1-2; D unclear. Germline-derived CDR1 and CDR2 are SGHDN and FVKESK. CDR3 length: 13 amino acids. Trimming stripped 0 bases from V and 6 bases from J, with 8 bases between.

The chain combines TRBV7-9 with TRBJ2-2; no clear D gene. The CDR3 loop spans 16 amino acids. The germline V gene has CDR1 SEHNR and CDR2 FQNEAQ (reference sequence). V lost 1 base and J lost 0, with 9 bases in between. For the CDR3, the DNA is TGTGCCAGCAGCTTAGGTTACGGGCCGAACACCGGGGAGCTGTTTTTT. Its translation is CASSLGYGPNTGELFF. The full variable domain, with the rest looked up from reference TRBV7-9 and TRBJ2-2, is DTGVSQNPRHKITKRGQNVTFRCDPISEHNRLYWYRQTLGQGPEFLTYFQNEAQLEKSRLLSDRFSAERPKGSFSTLEIQRTEQGDSAMYLCASSLGYGPNTGELFFGEGSRLTVL.

CDR3 in DNA: TGTGCCAGCAGCGTAGGGCCTGGCAATGAGCAGTTCTTC. Translated, it gives CASSVGPGNEQFF. This chain uses TRBV9 with TRBJ2-1; D gene uncertain. The V end lost 0 bases, the J end lost 6 bases, and 7 bases lay between the germline ends. The CDR3 spans 13 residues. Germline V gives CDR1 SGDLS, CDR2 YYNGEE.

This clone was recorded a few times. The chain couples TRBV29-1 to TRBJ2-1, with D perhaps TRBD1 (5 bases). Trimming pared 7 bases from V and 2 bases from J, leaving 15 bases between. CDR3 length equals 14 residues. From germline, CDR1 is SQVTM and CDR2 ANQGSEA. CDR3 nucleotide sequence: TGCAGCGCCCCCAATAGGGGAACCTACAATGAGCAGTTCTTC. Residues: CSAPNRGTYNEQFF.

V is TRBV7-9 and J is TRBJ2-2; 11 bases map to TRBD1. The CDR3 runs to 17 residues. In germline, CDR1 is SEHNR, CDR2 FQNEAQ (reference sequence). The V gene end was trimmed by 3 bases and the J gene end by 7 bases; junction bases not matched to a gene: 10. CDR3 coding DNA: TGTGCCAGCAGCTTTTCCCCGGGACAGGGGGTTCACGGGGAGCTGTTTTTT. Encoded protein: CASSFSPGQGVHGELFF.

The chain is built from TRBV19 and TRBJ1-1, with D tentatively TRBD1 (6 bases). V dropped 3 bases and J dropped 5 bases, with 16 bases sitting between them. CDR1 is LNHDA and CDR2 is SQIVND in the germline V gene (reference sequence). CDR3 length: 15 residues. CDR3 region: CASSMGDIVKTEAFF. Written as DNA, the CDR3 is TGTGCCAGTAGTATGGGGGACATAGTAAAGACTGAAGCTTTCTTT.

The chain combines TRBV7-8 with TRBJ1-4; possible D gene TRBD1, 5 bases. V was clipped by 5 bases and J by 7 bases, with 17 bases between them. CDR1 and CDR2 (germline): SGHVS, FQNEAQ. CDR3 size: 15 residues. Here the CDR3 reads CASSPLPGLGEKLFF. CDR3 bases: TGTGCCAGCAGCCCTCTCCCAGGGCTAGGTGAAAAACTGTTTTTT.

There are a few counts of this clone. The chain is built from TRBV28 and TRBJ2-1; D is unclear. Germline assignment: CDR1 MDHEN and CDR2 SYDVKM. CDR3 length: 14 amino acids. V was cut by 2 bases and J by 3 bases, with 8 bases left in between. The DNA of the CDR3 is TGTGCCAGCAGTTTACCCAGTAGCTACAATGAGCAGTTCTTC. Translated, it gives CASSLPSSYNEQFF.

The rearrangement links TRBV30 to TRBJ2-7; D is possibly TRBD1 (6 bases). CDR1 GTSNPN and CDR2 SVGIG come from the germline V gene (reference sequence). The CDR3 is 12 residues long. V was clipped by 3 bases and J by 8 bases, with 14 bases between them. The CDR3 DNA sequence: TGTGCCTGGAGCAAGGGGGACACCAAGCAGTACTTC. Translating it yields CAWSKGDTKQYF.

The chain has TRBV28 and TRBJ1-2; 9 positions match TRBD1. Trimming removed 2 bases from V and 3 bases from J; junction bases left unmatched: 4. CDR1 is MDHEN and CDR2 is SYDVKM in the germline V gene. The CDR3 has 15 amino acids. The CDR3 protein is CASSLQQGAYYGYTF. The DNA for the CDR3 is TGTGCCAGCAGTTTACAACAGGGGGCCTACTATGGCTACACCTTC.

This rearrangement joins TRBV9 to TRBJ1-2; D might be TRBD1 (6 bases). V gave up 3 bases and J gave up 4 bases, with 13 bases separating them. The CDR3 has 14 residues. Per germline, CDR1 SGDLS and CDR2 YYNGEE. The CDR3 DNA is TGTGCCAGCAGCGCACCGGGGGGCGGCTATGGCTACACCTTC. Its translation is CASSAPGGGYGYTF.

The chain combines TRBV6-1 with TRBJ2-2; TRBD2 agrees at 8 bases. CDR3 length: 14 amino acids. V dropped 5 bases and J dropped 6; count of bases not matched to a gene: 5. Germline values: CDR1 MNHNS, CDR2 SASEGT. CDR3 amino acids: CASSRSGSAGELFF. The CDR3 region has the DNA TGTGCCAGCAGTCGAAGCGGGAGCGCCGGGGAGCTGTTTTTT.

J is TRBJ1-1 and V is TRBV5-1; 7 bases are a match to TRBD1. V gave up 2 bases and J gave up 5 bases; unmatched junction bases: 6. The germline V gene encodes CDR1 SGHRS and CDR2 YFSETQ. The CDR3 totals 14 residues. The CDR3 loop is CASSFETGRTEAFF. DNA of the CDR3: TGCGCCAGCAGCTTCGAGACAGGGCGGACTGAAGCTTTCTTT.

The V and J genes are TRBV2 and TRBJ2-1, with 9 nucleotides matching TRBD1. J was trimmed by 10 bases and V by 3 bases; bases with no gene match: 4. CDR3 length: 13 amino acids. In germline, CDR1 is SNHLY, CDR2 FYNNEI. This CDR3 is CASSETGGNEQFF. The DNA for the CDR3 is TGTGCCAGCAGTGAGACAGGGGGTAACGAGCAGTTCTTC.

The chain recombines TRBV10-3 with TRBJ2-3; D not certain. The CDR3 has 15 amino acids. Trimming cost V 3 bases and J 0 bases, with 10 bases left between them. Germline values: CDR1 ENHRY, CDR2 SYGVKD. CDR3 nucleotide sequence: TGTGCCATCAGTGATGGGCAGGCTAGCACAGATACGCAGTATTTT. This sequence encodes CAISDGQASTDTQYF.

V gene TRBV27 combines with J gene TRBJ2-1; D may be TRBD1 (6 bases). Germline V lookup: CDR1 MNHEY, CDR2 SMNVEV (reference sequence). V shed 1 base and J shed 3 bases, with 13 bases lying between them. This CDR3 contains 16 residues. The CDR3: CASSLWAGENYNEQFF. CDR3 DNA: TGTGCCAGCAGTTTATGGGCAGGGGAAAACTACAATGAGCAGTTCTTC.

This clone was counted between two and nine times. The gene calls are TRBV6-5 and TRBJ1-5; 9 nucleotides match TRBD1. The CDR3 length is 14 residues. V lost 6 bases, J lost 3 bases, and 3 bases stayed unmatched. CDR1 is MNHEY, CDR2 SVGAGI, per germline. Written as DNA, the CDR3 is TGTGCCAGCAGAGGACAGGGGTTCAATCAGCCCCAGCATTTT. Amino acid sequence: CASRGQGFNQPQHF.

J is TRBJ2-7 and V is TRBV10-3, with 7 bases matching TRBD2. The trim removed 2 bases at V and 4 bases at J, leaving 11 bases unmatched. In germline, CDR1 is ENHRY, CDR2 SYGVKD. This CDR3 region has 16 residues. The CDR3 sequence is CAISEPGGGRGYEQYF. CDR3 nucleotides: TGTGCCATCAGTGAGCCCGGCGGAGGGAGGGGATACGAGCAGTACTTC.